This T cell receptor beta chain was recovered during a study of blood T cell repertoires in COVID-19. The overall study: Sources were T cells, B-cell-depleted T cells, or PBMCs; the material itself was cDNA or gDNA.

Germline CDR1 reads SEHNR; CDR2 reads FQNEAQ (reference sequence). V dropped 4 bases and J dropped 3 bases, with 3 bases sitting between them. This CDR3 is 11 amino acids long. Using immunoSEQ multiplex PCR, the repertoire was profiled, and TCRdb retains in-frame clones only, with some absent. The sample shows 300,000 to 350,000 clones, around 90% of them seen only once. Self-reported history from a screening survey and questionnaire set each donor's cohort. Donors of Cohort 3 who recovered were those that had two negative PCRs, clearance, or symptom resolution. The chain couples TRBV7-9 to TRBJ2-5; D is unresolved. This TCR came from a man younger than 45 who had recovered from COVID-19. The sequenced material came from PBMCs or T cells enriched from blood (not recorded which). The chain's CDR3 is CASSSEETQYF. The CDR3 DNA is TGTGCCAGCAGCTCCGAAGAGACCCAGTACTTC.